This TCR beta chain originates from a study of cytomegalovirus exposure and HLA in healthy donors. Germline CDR1 and CDR2: MDHEN and SYDVKM. CDR3 length: 14 residues. V lost 6 bases and J 4 bases, leaving 15 bases between the germline ends. Amplification used 60 Vbeta primers and 13 Jbeta primers. Sequenced by immunoSEQ multiplex PCR; TCRdb stores in-frame clones only, minus some. This table holds around 140,000 clones, 70% to 85% found once. The clonotype was recovered from a woman aged 55 to 70 in good health and CMV-seropositive. The sample was PBMCs. J is TRBJ1-1 and V is TRBV28; D not certain. CDR3 loop: CASSTKTGSTEAFF. The CDR3 DNA is TGTGCCAGCAGCACGAAGACGGGTTCCACTGAAGCTTTCTTT.